This T cell receptor beta chain was observed in a study of T-cell reconstitution after alpha-beta-depleted transplantation in children. CDR3 length equals 15 residues. The ends were cut back, 2 bases at V and 3 bases at J, with 14 bases in the middle. Germline assignment: CDR1 MNHEY and CDR2 SMNVEV (reference sequence). A TCRbeta library incorporating unique molecular identifiers was prepared. Using its own MiXCR run on the PCR reads, TCRdb lists one record per CDR3 protein. The sample comprises about 60,000 distinct CDR3 sequences, 40% to 55% of which are singletons, and approximately 98% rests with the top ten.

The chain links TRBV27 to TRBJ2-7; D call uncertain. Sequenced material: PBMCs, mostly from graft donor cells, taken 360 days after TCRalphabeta/CD19-depleted stem cell transplant. The source is a male patient aged 5 to 17 who had a stem cell transplant for acute lymphoblastic leukemia, so the T cells may come from the graft donor. Here the CDR3 DNA reads TGTGCCAGCAGTTTAGAAATGAACGGATTCTACGAGCAGTACTTC. This gives the protein CASSLEMNGFYEQYF.